A single sample gave rise to the 12 T cell receptor beta chains below, sequenced in a study of cytomegalovirus exposure and HLA in healthy donors. PCR was performed using 60 Vbeta and 13 Jbeta primers. The method was immunoSEQ multiplex PCR; TCRdb's version includes in-frame clones alone and lacks a portion of them. The sample holds about 190,000 clones, almost 80% seen once. Sequences were obtained from PBMCs. These receptors were obtained from a woman between 18 and 29 years old in good health and CMV-seronegative.

The chain couples TRBV4-2 to TRBJ2-1; TRBD2 aligns across 14 bases. The CDR3 runs to 18 residues. J was trimmed by 6 bases and V by 4 bases; bases with no gene match: 11. The germline gives CDR1 LGHNA, CDR2 YNFKEQ. CDR3 DNA: TGTGCCAGCAGCCGAGAGGGGACTAGCGGGAGACAAAGCAATGAGCAGTTCTTC. Translated, it gives CASSREGTSGRQSNEQFF.

V gene TRBV7-9 combines with J gene TRBJ1-6; D unresolved. The germline V and J ends were trimmed by 2 bases and 7 bases, with 6 bases remaining between them. This CDR3 is built from 13 residues. Germline V gene data show CDR1 as SEHNR and CDR2 as FQNEAQ (reference sequence). CDR3 DNA sequence: TGTGCCAGCAGCTTACCGGGAAATTCACCCCTCCACTTT. This sequence encodes CASSLPGNSPLHF. Filled out from reference TRBV7-9 and TRBJ1-6, the complete variable domain reads DTGVSQNPRHKITKRGQNVTFRCDPISEHNRLYWYRQTLGQGPEFLTYFQNEAQLEKSRLLSDRFSAERPKGSFSTLEIQRTEQGDSAMYLCASSLPGNSPLHFGNGTRLTVT.

This sequence joins TRBV15 and TRBJ1-4; no clear D gene. The CDR3 sequence is 14 residues long. From germline, CDR1 is LNHNV and CDR2 YYDKDF (reference sequence). With 3 bases removed from V and 5 bases from J, the gap between germline ends came to 10 bases. The CDR3: CATSSTNTNEKLFF. The CDR3 DNA follows: TGTGCCACCAGCAGTACAAATACCAATGAAAAACTGTTTTTT.

The V call is TRBV4-2, the J call TRBJ2-7, with no clear D. Per germline, CDR1 LGHNA and CDR2 YNFKEQ. There are 16 residues in the CDR3. Trimming removed 1 base at V and 0 bases at J, with 13 bases between. CDR3 region: CASSQVPVNSSYEQYF. CDR3 DNA sequence: TGTGCCAGCAGCCAAGTCCCGGTAAATAGCTCCTACGAGCAGTACTTC.

This sequence joins TRBV5-1 and TRBJ2-3, with TRBD2 matching over 9 bases. CDR1 SGHRS and CDR2 YFSETQ come from the germline V gene. The length of the CDR3 is 15 residues. The trim removed 0 bases at V and 6 bases at J, leaving 5 bases unmatched. In nucleotides, the CDR3 is TGCGCCAGCAGCTTGGTAGCGGGAGCGGGCGATACGCAGTATTTT. Amino acid sequence: CASSLVAGAGDTQYF.

This chain joins TRBV30 and TRBJ1-2; tentatively, D is TRBD1 (6 bases). Germline V gives CDR1 GTSNPN, CDR2 SVGIG (reference sequence). The germline V and J ends were trimmed by 4 bases and 2 bases, with 17 bases remaining between them. The CDR3 length is 15 residues. CDR3 loop: CAWTLTPTGNYGYTF. The CDR3 bases are TGTGCCTGGACCCTCACCCCCACAGGGAACTATGGCTACACCTTC.

The chain joins TRBV14 to TRBJ2-2; 10 bases line up with TRBD2. The CDR3 runs to 18 residues. Trimming at V came to 1 base and at J to 1 base, leaving 6 bases not matched to a gene. Per germline, CDR1 SGHDN and CDR2 FVKESK. CDR3 coding DNA: TGTGCCAGCAGCCAAGTAACTAGCGGGACTTGGAACACCGGGGAGCTGTTTTTT. Protein sequence: CASSQVTSGTWNTGELFF.

About this clone itself: This sample also contains other DNA sequences that code for the same CDR3. As DNA, the CDR3 is TGTGCCAGCAGCCCGTACTCAAGCAATCAGCCCCAGCATTTT. Translating gives CASSPYSSNQPQHF. V is TRBV28 and J is TRBJ1-5; D remains ambiguous. The CDR3 covers 14 residues. V was shortened by 6 bases and J by 1 base, with 10 bases between the two germline ends. Germline assignment: CDR1 MDHEN and CDR2 SYDVKM.

The rearrangement uses TRBV4-3 and TRBJ1-3, with TRBD1 identical over 9 bases. The CDR3 has 17 amino acids. CDR1 and CDR2 from the germline V gene are LGHNA and YSLEER. The V segment lost 5 bases and the J segment 1 base; nucleotides outside the gene matches: 9. The CDR3 DNA reads as TGCGCCAGCAGCGAAAACAGGGGGCCCGGGTCTGGAAACACCATATATTTT. This sequence encodes CASSENRGPGSGNTIYF.

J is TRBJ1-2 and V is TRBV18; 7 nucleotides agree with TRBD1. Trimming took 2 bases from V and 5 from J; bases not matched to a gene: 5. The CDR3 spans 14 residues. Germline V gives CDR1 KGHSH, CDR2 LQKENI. CDR3 amino acids: CASSPSGQYYGYTF. In DNA form, the CDR3 reads TGTGCCAGCTCACCATCGGGACAGTATTATGGCTACACCTTC.

The chain joins TRBV6-1 to TRBJ1-5; the D is unclear. From germline, CDR1 is MNHNS and CDR2 SASEGT. The CDR3 is 13 amino acids. In DNA, the CDR3 is TGTGTAAAAGTGACATTTAGCAATCAGCCCCAGCATTTT. It specifies CVKVTFSNQPQHF.

The V and J genes are TRBV5-1 and TRBJ2-3, with 13 positions matching TRBD2. Trimming took 4 bases from V and 3 from J; bases not matched to a gene: 2. Germline V gives CDR1 SGHRS, CDR2 YFSETQ. This CDR3 is 15 amino acids long. CDR3 in amino acids: CASSRTSGSTDTQYF. The CDR3 DNA follows: TGCGCCAGCAGCAGGACTAGCGGGAGTACAGATACGCAGTATTTT.